This T cell receptor beta chain was identified during a study of T cells after yellow fever vaccination. Whole-study context: Fractions of limited cellularity were prepared by means of SMART-Seq v4 Ultra Low Input.

J was trimmed by 4 bases and V by 8 bases; bases with no gene match: 2. The CDR3 consists of 12 residues. Germline CDR1 and CDR2: SGHTA and FQGNSA. TCRdb independently ran MiXCR on the 5' RACE reads; one entry per CDR3 protein. The profile shows about 340,000 distinct CDR3 sequences, around 3.9% of them singletons. This clonotype was counted many times. This clonotype originated in a man younger than 30 who received the YFV17D yellow fever vaccine. The rearrangement joins TRBV7-2 to TRBJ2-3, with 8 bases lining up with TRBD2. Sample: PBMCs, taken 5 days after the yellow fever booster vaccination. This chain's CDR3 is CASAGGADTQYF. CDR3 DNA sequence: TGTGCCAGCGCGGGGGGCGCAGATACGCAGTATTTT. Looking up the rest from reference TRBV7-2 and TRBJ2-3 gives the full variable domain: GAGVSQSPSNKVTEKGKDVELRCDPISGHTALYWYRQSLGQGLEFLIYFQGNSAPDKSGLPSDRFSAERTGGSVSTLTIQRTQQEDSAVYLCASAGGADTQYFGPGTRLTVL.